This TCR beta chain emerged from a study of Graves' ophthalmopathy and Graves' hyperthyroidism. The V end lost 2 bases, the J end lost 0 bases, and 10 bases lay between the germline ends. Germline CDR1 is LNHNV and CDR2 is YYDKDF (reference sequence). The CDR3 extends over 15 amino acids. The sequenced template was RNA, covering the TCR beta CDR3 region. Second-round multiplex PCR followed a first-round RT-PCR using HTBI primers. MiXCR was run by TCRdb on the multiplex PCR reads, yielding one entry per CDR3 protein. The data contain fewer than 600,000 distinct CDR3 sequences, around 14% of them singletons. This clonotype has only a few counts. Its antigen remains unknown. Study observations and caveats: Appearing in blood as well were most expanded thyroid clonotypes above 0.001 frequency.

Sequenced input: blood. The receptor was derived from a woman between 25 and 40 years old with Graves' ophthalmopathy. The rearrangement links TRBV15 to TRBJ1-2; weak D call: TRBD1 (5 bases). CDR3 sequence (DNA): TGTGCCACCAGCAGATCTGGGACGGCTAACTATGGCTACACCTTC. Amino acids: CATSRSGTANYGYTF.